This entry lists 5 T cell receptor beta chains sequenced from one sample in a study of T cells in Graves' hyperthyroidism and ophthalmopathy. There were TCR beta CDR3 regions amplified from RNA transcripts. When the TCR CDR3 underwent first-round RT-PCR, the HTBI primer set was used. TCRdb re-derived calls from the multiplex PCR reads in MiXCR, one entry per CDR3 protein. The data contain fewer than 450,000 distinct CDR3 sequences, roughly 20% of them seen just once; the ten biggest clones take up over 35%. The material sequenced was blood. These receptors came from a man aged 18 to 35 with Graves' ophthalmopathy.

The chain has TRBV6-1 and TRBJ2-6; a weak D match, TRBD2 (6 bases). The V end lost 6 bases, the J end lost 0 bases, and 18 bases lay between the germline ends. The V gene's germline CDR1 is MNHNS and CDR2 SASEGT. The CDR3 has 18 amino acids. CDR3 coding DNA: TGTGCCAGCAGCCCCGGCGGGGTTAGAGGCTCTGGGGCCAACGTCCTGACTTTC. It encodes CASSPGGVRGSGANVLTF.

This clonotype was observed a few times. The V and J genes are TRBV7-8 and TRBJ1-2, with TRBD1 matching 8 bases. The V gene's germline CDR1 is SGHVS and CDR2 FQNEAQ. After removal of 5 bases from V and 3 bases from J, the junction contained 8 bases not matched to a gene. The length of the CDR3 is 15 residues. This chain's CDR3 is CASSEPRGPDYGYTF. In nucleotides, the CDR3 is TGTGCCAGCAGCGAGCCCAGGGGGCCGGACTATGGCTACACCTTC.

This clonotype was detected ten times or more. The chain is built from TRBV7-9 and TRBJ2-5; D gene unclear. Trimming stripped 2 bases from V and 5 bases from J, with 6 bases between. The germline V gene has CDR1 SEHNR and CDR2 FQNEAQ (reference sequence). CDR3 length: 12 residues. The CDR3 DNA sequence: TGTGCCAGCAGCTTAACCGTGGAGACCCAGTACTTC. It codes for CASSLTVETQYF.

There are many counts of this clonotype. Relative to the germline gene, one junction end is altered; a read error may explain this. The V and J genes are TRBV20-1 and TRBJ1-5, with TRBD1 as a possible D gene (6 bases). The CDR3 totals 13 residues. CDR1 is DFQATT, CDR2 SNEGSKA, per germline (reference sequence). In nucleotides, the CDR3 is TGCAGTGCTAAGACAGGAAAAGATCAGCCCCATCATTTT. Translation gives CSAKTGKDQPHHF.

The sample holds many counts of this clonotype. V and J are TRBV12-3 or TRBV12-4 and TRBJ2-3, with D perhaps matching TRBD2 (5 bases). The CDR3 sequence is 16 residues long. Between the trimmed V and J ends, which lost 0 bases and 2 bases, there was a span of 12 bases. The CDR3 reads CASSLALVRDTDTQYF. As DNA, the CDR3 is TGTGCCAGCAGTTTAGCGCTAGTCCGGGACACAGATACGCAGTATTTT.